The 21 T cell receptor beta chains below were found in one sample sequenced in a study of blood T cells in healthy people across ages. A second PCR, run for about 7 to 12 cycles, used a sample-barcoded 5' primer plus a J-beta primer mix. Using its own MiXCR run on the 5' RACE reads, TCRdb lists one record per CDR3 protein. The table shows under 800,000 distinct CDR3 sequences, with about 42% occurring only once. Sequencing was performed on blood. Receptor source: a woman aged 55 to 70 in good health.

This rearrangement joins TRBV5-1 to TRBJ2-1, with 9 nucleotides matching TRBD2. V trimming: 1 base; J trimming: 3 bases; junction bases outside the gene matches: 5. CDR1 SGHRS and CDR2 YFSETQ come from the germline V gene. The length of the CDR3 is 16 residues. CDR3: CASSLMLAGIYNEQFF. The CDR3 DNA reads as TGCGCCAGCAGCTTGATGCTAGCGGGAATCTACAATGAGCAGTTCTTC.

This clonotype appeared many times. V usage is TRBV7-2 and J usage is TRBJ2-1; 15 positions match TRBD2. V dropped 1 base and J dropped 9; count of bases not matched to a gene: 4. The CDR3 has 16 amino acids. Germline CDR1 is SGHTA and CDR2 is FQGNSA. CDR3 nucleotide sequence: TGTGCCAGCAGCTTAGATGGGACTAGCGGGAGGAGTGAGCAGTTCTTC. This sequence encodes CASSLDGTSGRSEQFF.

The chain combines TRBV28 with TRBJ2-5; 10 positions match TRBD1. The trim removed 5 bases at V and 13 bases at J, leaving 19 bases unmatched. The CDR3 is 16 amino acids. CDR1 and CDR2 (germline): MDHEN, SYDVKM. The CDR3 spells CASSARLGQGGYSGYF. CDR3 bases: TGTGCCAGCAGTGCCCGGCTCGGACAGGGGGGTTATTCTGGGTACTTC.

This clonotype occurred a few times. J is TRBJ2-3 and V is TRBV5-1; no clear D gene. Between the trimmed V and J ends, which lost 7 bases and 6 bases, there was a span of 9 bases. The CDR3 consists of 11 residues. Germline V CDR1 and CDR2: SGHRS, YFSETQ. The CDR3 here is CASANWDTQYF. The CDR3 DNA reads TGCGCCAGCGCAAATTGGGATACGCAGTATTTT.

For this clonotype: This could be a read error, since a much larger clone is one nucleotide away. This chain links TRBV7-2 with TRBJ2-5, with 8 nucleotides matching TRBD2. The J call may be incorrect, as the DNA end agrees better with TRBJ2-7. Germline V lookup: CDR1 SGHTA, CDR2 FQGNSA. This CDR3 has 15 amino acids. CDR3 DNA sequence: TGTACCAGCAGCCCGGGGGGCGGGAGGATAAACGAGCAGTACTTC. It yields the protein CTSSPGGGRINEQYF.

The V gene is TRBV27, the J gene TRBJ1-4; D is perhaps TRBD1 (6 bases). Germline V gives CDR1 MNHEY, CDR2 SMNVEV (reference sequence). The CDR3 contains 13 residues. The V gene lost 5 bases and the J gene lost 7 bases, with 11 bases spanning the gap. The CDR3 DNA reads TGTGCCAGCAGTGCCGGGGGCGCTGAAAAACTGTTTTTT. Translated, it gives CASSAGGAEKLFF.

The chain carries TRBV5-1 and TRBJ2-4; 7 positions match TRBD2. The germline V gene encodes CDR1 SGHRS and CDR2 YFSETQ. The CDR3 runs to 17 residues. Unmatched junction bases numbered 12, after V lost 0 bases and J lost 6 bases. In nucleotides, the CDR3 is TGCGCCAGCAGCTTGGACGGGCTAAGCGGGGTCGGAAACATTCAGTACTTC. This encodes CASSLDGLSGVGNIQYF.

This clonotype occurred once. V and J are TRBV5-1 and TRBJ2-6; D uncertain. Germline V gene data show CDR1 as SGHRS and CDR2 as YFSETQ. CDR3 size: 15 residues. Trimming shortened V by 5 bases and J by 1 base, and 10 bases separated the two germline ends. CDR3 sequence reads: CASSKLDSGANVLTF. In nucleotides, the CDR3 is TGCGCCAGCAGTAAATTGGATTCTGGGGCCAACGTCCTGACTTTC.

This clonotype has a count of ten or more. J is TRBJ2-7 and V is TRBV4-2, with D unresolved. Trimming took off 0 bases at V and 2 bases at J, with 8 bases between the two ends. This CDR3 spans 14 amino acids. Germline V gives CDR1 LGHNA, CDR2 YNFKEQ. CDR3 protein: CASSQEATTYEQYF. The CDR3 region has the DNA TGTGCCAGCAGCCAAGAGGCGACGACCTACGAGCAGTACTTC.

This clonotype showed up many times. The rearrangement links TRBV6-2 or TRBV6-3 to TRBJ1-1; 10 positions agree with TRBD1. J was trimmed by 3 bases and V by 10 bases; bases with no gene match: 8. The CDR3 length is 14 residues. Per germline, CDR1 MNHEY and CDR2 SVGEGT. In DNA, the CDR3 is TGTGCCACCAGACAGGGGGCGTTTTACACTGAAGCTTTCTTT. Protein: CATRQGAFYTEAFF.

This clonotype turned up a few times. The gene calls are TRBV10-3 and TRBJ2-5, with D possibly TRBD1 on 6 matching bases. Trimming cost V 6 bases and J 2 bases, with 10 bases left between them. In germline, CDR1 is ENHRY, CDR2 SYGVKD. The CDR3 loop spans 13 amino acids. The CDR3 protein is CAISRDTQETQYF. The CDR3 nucleotides read TGTGCCATCAGCCGGGACACTCAAGAGACCCAGTACTTC.

This chain connects TRBV27 to TRBJ1-6; possibly TRBD1 for D (5 bases). The CDR3 extends over 16 amino acids. Between the trimmed V and J ends, which lost 8 bases and 10 bases, there was a span of 24 bases. Germline assignment: CDR1 MNHEY and CDR2 SMNVEV (reference sequence). Here the CDR3 DNA reads TGTGCCAGCCGGGATCAACTAACGGGTAGGGGCTCACCCCTCCACTTT. Its translation: CASRDQLTGRGSPLHF.

The chain employs TRBV10-3 and TRBJ2-5; 7 bases are shared with TRBD1. V gave up 7 bases and J gave up 4 bases; unmatched junction bases: 9. Looked up from germline, CDR1 is ENHRY and CDR2 is SYGVKD. The CDR3 is 14 amino acids. The DNA of the CDR3 is TGTGCCATCAATAGCCAGGCAGGGGGAGAGACCCAGTACTTC. Its protein product is CAINSQAGGETQYF.

This clonotype was detected a few times. The chain has TRBV12-3 or TRBV12-4 and TRBJ1-1; D unclear. This CDR3 has 14 amino acids. With 7 bases removed from V and 5 bases from J, the gap between germline ends came to 17 bases. CDR3 sequence (DNA): TGTGCCAGCAACGGCCAAGAGTATCGGACTGAAGCTTTCTTT. Residues: CASNGQEYRTEAFF.

V gene TRBV20-1 combines with J gene TRBJ2-5; TRBD2 is a possible D gene (7 bases). The J call may be in error: the DNA end matches TRBJ2-1 better. The CDR3 is 14 amino acids. Germline CDR1 DFQATT, CDR2 SNEGSKA (reference sequence). The CDR3 here is CSANPPQGRETQFF. The CDR3, as DNA: TGCAGTGCTAATCCCCCGCAGGGGCGGGAGACCCAGTTCTTC.

This clonotype was seen a handful of times. This chain connects TRBV24-1 to TRBJ2-1; 13 bases line up with TRBD2. CDR3 size: 16 residues. The germline V gene encodes CDR1 KGHDR and CDR2 SFDVKD. After removal of 1 base from V and 7 bases from J, the junction contained 3 bases not matched to a gene. The CDR3 DNA reads TGTGCCACCAGTGATTTCGGACTAGCGGGAGTAAATGAGCAGTTCTTC. Translation: CATSDFGLAGVNEQFF.

The rearrangement links TRBV24-1 to TRBJ2-1; 8 bases line up with TRBD2. Germline CDR1 and CDR2: KGHDR and SFDVKD. The trim removed 9 bases at V and 3 bases at J, leaving 9 bases unmatched. This CDR3 spans 15 amino acids. CDR3: CATEKGLAGYNEQFF. The CDR3 DNA follows: TGTGCCACCGAGAAGGGCCTAGCGGGCTACAATGAGCAGTTCTTC.

The rearrangement uses TRBV12-3 or TRBV12-4 and TRBJ2-3; 10 bases map to TRBD2. This CDR3 is built from 16 residues. J was trimmed by 3 bases and V by 7 bases; bases with no gene match: 10. The CDR3 nucleotides read TGTGCCAGCAACCCGGGATCTAGCGGGGGAACAGATACGCAGTATTTT. Protein: CASNPGSSGGTDTQYF.

This clonotype was detected many times. V usage is TRBV4-3 and J usage is TRBJ1-2; unclear D gene. Germline lookup yields CDR1 LGHNA and CDR2 YSLEER. The CDR3 runs to 14 residues. Trimming left V 1 base short and J 3 bases short, with 9 bases between. CDR3 in amino acids: CASSQALQDYGYTF. In nucleotides, the CDR3 is TGCGCCAGCAGCCAAGCATTGCAGGACTATGGCTACACCTTC.

The chain links TRBV29-1 to TRBJ1-2, with no clear D. CDR1 and CDR2 (germline): SQVTM, ANQGSEA. Trimming stripped 1 base from V and 0 bases from J, with 9 bases between. The CDR3 has 14 residues. The CDR3 protein is CSVEGWKANYGYTF. The CDR3 nucleotides are TGCAGCGTTGAAGGATGGAAAGCTAACTATGGCTACACCTTC.

On this clonotype itself: Germline and junction disagree at one end, which may indicate a read error. The CDR3 loop is CPSSQGWETQYF. For the CDR3, the DNA is TGTCCCAGCAGCCAAGGATGGGAAACCCAGTACTTC. The chain joins TRBV3-1 to TRBJ2-7; D is ambiguous. This CDR3 comprises 12 residues. Germline V gene sequence: CDR1 LGHDT, CDR2 YNNKEL (reference sequence).